These 19 T cell receptor beta chains share one sample of origin, sequenced in a study of post-analysis software for immune sequencing data. Findings of the study overall: TRBV segments more frequent in patients than in controls numbered a few and included TRBV5-6, TRBV5-1 and TRBV20-1.

These receptors lack a known antigen. Every TCR beta cDNA library bore unique molecular identifiers. MiXCR, run by TCRdb on the PCR reads, gives a single entry per CDR3 protein. The sample yields under 650,000 distinct CDR3 sequences, roughly 46% seen once. The sample was blood. The receptors shown here come from a girl aged 5-17 years with multiple sclerosis.

This clonotype was observed a few times. This sequence joins TRBV10-3 and TRBJ2-3; D call uncertain. This CDR3 region has 13 residues. V lost 5 bases, J lost 6 bases, and 12 bases lay in between. The V gene's germline CDR1 is ENHRY and CDR2 SYGVKD. CDR3 nucleotides: TGTGCCATCAGTTGGGGAAGTTCGGATACGCAGTATTTT. The encoded protein is CAISWGSSDTQYF.

J is TRBJ2-1 and V is TRBV3-1; 11 bases are shared with TRBD2. From germline, CDR1 is LGHDT and CDR2 YNNKEL (reference sequence). Trimming at V came to 8 bases and at J to 5 bases, leaving 5 bases not matched to a gene. The length of the CDR3 is 14 residues. The CDR3, as DNA: TGTGCCAGCGTCGGGACTAGCGGCAACAATGAGCAGTTCTTC. This translates into CASVGTSGNNEQFF.

This chain joins TRBV28 and TRBJ2-7; D gene unclear. The CDR3 loop spans 12 amino acids. The germline gives CDR1 MDHEN, CDR2 SYDVKM. V lost 6 bases to trimming and J lost 3 bases, with 9 bases between them. The CDR3: CASSLTIYEQYF. CDR3 coding DNA: TGTGCCAGCAGCCTGACAATCTACGAGCAGTACTTC.

The chain couples TRBV6-1 to TRBJ1-4; D call uncertain. This CDR3 contains 16 residues. Germline values: CDR1 MNHNS, CDR2 SASEGT. The germline V and J ends were trimmed by 3 bases and 5 bases, with 16 bases remaining between them. CDR3 residues: CASSDFPARSNEKLFF. The CDR3 DNA sequence: TGTGCCAGCAGTGATTTCCCGGCTAGGTCCAATGAAAAACTGTTTTTT.

V gene TRBV20-1 combines with J gene TRBJ2-5, with a tentative D call TRBD2 (5 bases). CDR1 is DFQATT, CDR2 SNEGSKA, per germline (reference sequence). Trimming removed 3 bases from V and 11 bases from J, with 13 bases in between. The CDR3 extends over 11 amino acids. CDR3 residues: CSASNLEEQYF. The DNA of the CDR3 is TGCAGTGCTAGTAACCTGGAGGAGCAGTACTTC.

This rearrangement joins TRBV29-1 to TRBJ2-7, with 8 bases fitting TRBD1. Per the germline V gene, CDR1 is SQVTM and CDR2 is ANQGSEA. J gave up 6 bases and V 6 bases, and 4 bases lay outside the gene matches. The CDR3 consists of 11 residues. CDR3 region: CSVGQGAEQYF. As DNA, the CDR3 is TGCAGCGTCGGACAGGGTGCCGAGCAGTACTTC.

The chain is built from TRBV4-1 and TRBJ2-5; 9 nucleotides match TRBD2. The J call may not be correct, given that the DNA end is closer to TRBJ2-7. The germline CDR1 and CDR2 sequences are MGHRA and YSYEKL. This CDR3 region has 17 residues. This CDR3 is CASSQDRVGRGGSEQYF. The CDR3 DNA reads as TGCGCCAGCAGCCAAGACAGAGTTGGGCGGGGGGGTTCCGAGCAGTACTTC.

A few counts support this clonotype. The gene calls are TRBV7-9 and TRBJ1-4; no firm D call. Germline CDR1 reads SEHNR; CDR2 reads FQNEAQ (reference sequence). The CDR3 has 14 amino acids. Trimming left V 5 bases short and J 6 bases short, with 13 bases between. The CDR3 region is CASSRREFDEKLFF. The CDR3 nucleotides are TGTGCCAGCAGCCGCCGGGAATTCGATGAAAAACTGTTTTTT.

Only a few counts were recorded for this clonotype. This chain joins TRBV4-1 and TRBJ2-1; D is unresolved. Trimming cost V 1 base and J 0 bases, with 13 bases left between them. Germline V gives CDR1 MGHRA, CDR2 YSYEKL. The CDR3 contains 17 residues. The CDR3 bases are TGCGCCAGCAGCCAAGTTGATAGCCCCAACTCCTACAATGAGCAGTTCTTC. Encoded protein: CASSQVDSPNSYNEQFF.

This sequence joins TRBV29-1 and TRBJ2-5, with TRBD2 matching over 16 bases. Trimming took 8 bases from V and 5 from J; bases not matched to a gene: 8. This CDR3 is 15 amino acids long. Germline CDR1 reads SQVTM; CDR2 reads ANQGSEA. The CDR3 is CSIGTSGGAGETQYF. The CDR3 DNA is TGCAGCATTGGGACTAGCGGGGGGGCCGGGGAGACCCAGTACTTC.

The chain uses TRBV7-9 and TRBJ2-5; 8 bases match TRBD1. The CDR3 is 16 residues long. Germline assignment: CDR1 SEHNR and CDR2 FQNEAQ (reference sequence). V shed 5 bases and J 4 bases; nucleotides not matched to a gene: 12. The CDR3 sequence is CASSDPETGVGETQYF. CDR3 nucleotide sequence: TGTGCCAGCAGCGACCCAGAGACAGGGGTTGGAGAGACCCAGTACTTC.

The chain employs TRBV2 and TRBJ2-5; D is perhaps TRBD1 or TRBD2 (7 bases each). Trimming stripped 6 bases from V and 4 bases from J, with 18 bases between. In germline, CDR1 is SNHLY, CDR2 FYNNEI. This CDR3 has 15 residues. The CDR3 sequence: CASSGGRAGGETQYF. For the CDR3, the DNA is TGTGCCAGCAGCGGGGGGCGAGCAGGGGGAGAGACCCAGTACTTC.

Points on this clonotype: This sequence may be a read error, since a much larger clone differs from it by one base. The CDR3 nucleotides are TGCAGCGTTGAGGGCTTGGGGGGGCCATACGATGAGCAGTTCTTC. As protein: CSVEGLGGPYDEQFF. This sequence joins TRBV29-1 and TRBJ2-1, with D possibly TRBD2 on 7 matching bases. Germline CDR1 SQVTM, CDR2 ANQGSEA. The germline V and J ends were trimmed by 3 bases and 8 bases, with 20 bases remaining between them. The CDR3 length is 15 residues.

The rearrangement joins TRBV29-1 to TRBJ1-1; unclear D gene. The CDR3 loop spans 14 amino acids. Trimming shortened V by 4 bases and J by 0 bases, and 12 bases separated the two germline ends. The V gene's germline CDR1 is SQVTM and CDR2 ANQGSEA. The chain's CDR3 is CSVVLAELNTEAFF. The CDR3 region has the DNA TGCAGCGTTGTATTGGCGGAGTTGAACACTGAAGCTTTCTTT.

On this clonotype: Lacking the conserved final phenylalanine or tryptophan, this CDR3 likely reflects a read error. The rearrangement uses TRBV5-1 and TRBJ2-7; unclear D gene. The J call is doubtful: the DNA matches TRBJ2-4 better. CDR3 length: 14 residues. Germline CDR1 reads SGHRS; CDR2 reads YFSETQ. The chain's CDR3 is CASSRLVGENIQYY. The CDR3 DNA is TGCGCCAGCAGCCGCCTGGTTGGAGAAAACATTCAGTACTAC.

The V gene is TRBV20-1, the J gene TRBJ2-5; 7 bases line up with TRBD2. This CDR3 contains 16 residues. The trim removed 6 bases at V and 5 bases at J, leaving 18 bases unmatched. The germline V gene encodes CDR1 DFQATT and CDR2 SNEGSKA (reference sequence). CDR3: CSATDFSAGERETQYF. CDR3 bases: TGCAGTGCCACAGATTTCTCCGCGGGGGAGCGGGAGACCCAGTACTTC.

The J gene is TRBJ2-3, the V gene TRBV12-3 or TRBV12-4, with 11 bases aligning to TRBD2. The trim removed 1 base at V and 0 bases at J, leaving 12 bases unmatched. The CDR3 runs 20 residues. The CDR3 here is CASSLDRSGTSGTSTDTQYF. Written as DNA, the CDR3 is TGTGCCAGCAGTTTAGATCGGTCAGGGACTAGCGGCACTAGCACAGATACGCAGTATTTT.

The genes are TRBV10-3 and TRBJ1-2; no definite D call. Germline assignment: CDR1 ENHRY and CDR2 SYGVKD. This CDR3 contains 12 residues. V lost 2 bases to trimming and J lost 7 bases, with 8 bases between them. The CDR3, as DNA: TGTGCCATCAGTGAGACTGCGATTGGCTACACCTTC. It yields the protein CAISETAIGYTF.

This clonotype has only a few counts. V is TRBV6-5 and J is TRBJ1-3; tentative D call: TRBD1 (5 bases). Germline-derived CDR1 and CDR2 are MNHEY and SVGAGI. V was pared by 7 bases and J by 2 bases, with 15 bases between. CDR3 length: 15 residues. CDR3 DNA sequence: TGTGCCAGCACCTTACTCGGAGGGGCTGGAAACACCATATATTTT. Translated: CASTLLGGAGNTIYF.